The rows below give T cell receptor beta chains drawn from one sample of a study of blood T cells in healthy people across ages. TCRdb redid the calling of the 5' RACE reads with MiXCR, one entry per CDR3 protein. The sample lists 1.5 million to 2 million distinct CDR3 sequences, around 35% occurring once. The specimen was blood. The receptors stem from a woman in her 30s in good health. The CDR3 runs from the conserved cysteine through the conserved F or W. The D gene is left open where the match is weak. Clone size is stated in some rows and not others, as once, few, many or a class when expanded.

size	length	D	V	J	DNA	CDR3
.	15	TRBD2	TRBV12-3/TRBV12-4	TRBJ2-1	TGTGCCAGCAGCTCCGGGGGGGCGAGATACAATGAGCAGTTCTTC	CASSSGGARYNEQFF
few	16	TRBD2	TRBV20-1	TRBJ2-7	TGCAGTGCTAGAAGGCTAGCGGGAACAAATTCCTACGAGCAGTACTTC	CSARRLAGTNSYEQYF
few	16	.	TRBV5-6	TRBJ2-2	TGTGCCAGCAGCTTGGCATGGGCCACGAACACCGGGGAGCTGTTTTTT	CASSLAWATNTGELFF
once	16	TRBD1	TRBV19	TRBJ1-5	TGTGCCAGTAGTAACCCGACAGGGTTTAGCAATCAGCCCCAGCATTTT	CASSNPTGFSNQPQHF
.	18	TRBD2	TRBV6-1	TRBJ2-3	TGTGCCAGCAGCCGCCCAGGGCCTAGCGGGAGCATCGCAGATACGCAGTATTTT	CASSRPGPSGSIADTQYF
few	16	TRBD2	TRBV7-9	TRBJ2-5	TGTGCCAGCAGCCTGACTAGCGGGCGCCCCAGCGGGACCCAGTACTTC	CASSLTSGRPSGTQYF
many	18	TRBD2	TRBV3-1	TRBJ2-3	TGTGCCAGCAGCACCCGGACTAGCGGGGGGGCCAGCACAGATACGCAGTATTTT	CASSTRTSGGASTDTQYF
few	13	.	TRBV29-1	TRBJ2-7	TGCAGCGCCCTGGGGGGGGCCGCTTACGAGCAGTACTTC	CSALGGAAYEQYF
.	13	.	TRBV3-1	TRBJ2-7	TGCGCCAGCAGCCAAGTCCTCATGTACGAGCAGTACTTC	CASSQVLMYEQYF
.	15	TRBD1	TRBV20-1	TRBJ1-6	TGCAGTGCTAGGGGGGGGACAGGGACTAATTCACCCCTCCACTTT	CSARGGTGTNSPLHF
.	16	.	TRBV7-9	TRBJ2-3	TGTGCCAGCAGCTTATGGCAGGGGAGAGGGACAGATACGCAGTATTTT	CASSLWQGRGTDTQYF
.	16	.	TRBV28	TRBJ2-1	TGTGCCAGCAGTTCCGCTAGCGCCAGCTCCTACAATGAGCAGTTCTTC	CASSSASASSYNEQFF
.	13	TRBD1	TRBV19	TRBJ1-2	TGTGCCAGTAGTTTCCAGGGGGCGACTGGCTACACCTTC	CASSFQGATGYTF
.	16	TRBD2	TRBV9	TRBJ2-3	TGTGCCAGCAGCGTAGTGGCTAGCGGGGTCAGAGATACGCAGTATTTT	CASSVVASGVRDTQYF
few	15	.	TRBV20-1	TRBJ2-7	TGCAGTGCTAGAGCCCGGGACACCTACTCCTACGAGCAGTACTTC	CSARARDTYSYEQYF
.	13	.	TRBV7-9	TRBJ2-3	TGTGCCAGCAGCTTCAACCCCACAGATGCGCAGTATTTT	CASSFNPTDAQYF
.	14	.	TRBV12-3/TRBV12-4	TRBJ1-4	TGTGCCAGCAGTTTAGTAGGGGCTAATGAAAAACTGTTTTTT	CASSLVGANEKLFF
.	16	.	TRBV12-3/TRBV12-4	TRBJ1-5	TGTGCCAGCAGTTTAGCCGCGGGTCTGAGCAATCAGCCCCAGCATTTT	CASSLAAGLSNQPQHF